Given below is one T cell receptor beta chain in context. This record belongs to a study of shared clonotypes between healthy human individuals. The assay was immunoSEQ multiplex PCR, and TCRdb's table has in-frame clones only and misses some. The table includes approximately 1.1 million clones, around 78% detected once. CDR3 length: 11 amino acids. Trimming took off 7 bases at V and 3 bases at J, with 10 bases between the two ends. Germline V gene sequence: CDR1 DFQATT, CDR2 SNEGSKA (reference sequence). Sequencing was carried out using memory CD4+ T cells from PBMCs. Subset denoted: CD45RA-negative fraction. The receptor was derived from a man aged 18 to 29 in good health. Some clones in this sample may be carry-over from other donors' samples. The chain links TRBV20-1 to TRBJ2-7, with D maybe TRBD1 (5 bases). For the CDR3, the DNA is TGCAGTGGCAGGCAGGGCTACGAGCAGTACTTC. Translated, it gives CSGRQGYEQYF.